This T cell receptor (beta chain) was obtained from a study of T-cell reconstitution after alpha-beta-depleted transplantation in children. TCRbeta library preparation incorporated unique molecular identifiers. Via MiXCR, TCRdb re-called the PCR reads, giving one row per CDR3 protein. The table records approximately 300,000 distinct CDR3 sequences, just over 7.5% of them present only once. This clonotype showed up many times. As yet, its antigen is unknown. V was pared by 5 bases and J by 7 bases, with 17 bases between. In germline, CDR1 is SEHNR, CDR2 FQNEAQ (reference sequence). The CDR3 is made up of 14 amino acids. Study findings and constraints: When one year had passed after transplant, most T-cell counts and diversity came from newly produced T cells.

The sequencing here drew on peripheral blood, taken 360 days after TCRalphabeta/CD19-depleted stem cell transplant. The TCR comes from a female patient younger than 10 who had a stem cell transplant for Fanconi anemia, so the T cells may come from the graft donor. The J gene is TRBJ1-1, the V gene TRBV7-9, with D possibly matching TRBD1 (5 bases). CDR3 protein: CASSPRGNWDEAFF. The CDR3 region has the DNA TGTGCCAGCAGCCCGAGGGGAAACTGGGATGAAGCTTTCTTT.